What follows are 27 T cell receptor beta chains derived from one specimen sequenced in a study of regulatory T cells in long-lasting Graves disease (TCRdb year 2021). Libraries were made using multiplex PCR. TCRdb shows the sequencer as Illumina HiSeq 4000. To build TCR beta libraries, CDR3 regions were amplified by Arm-PCR using iRepertoire HTBI primers. TCRdb redid the processing of the public reads, applying fastp at Q25 and MiXCR, and retained in-frame beta chains. Rows are unified per CDR3 protein, each entry keeping the most common DNA and genes. This sample lists a few hundred thousand distinct CDR3 sequences; approximately 13% were detected once. The ten largest clones take up 10% of the sample. Interpreted using the paper, the time point label stands for: newly diagnosed GD, antithyroid drugs for less than 3 months. RNA was extracted from PBMCs in TRIzol for both TCR sequencing and RNA sequencing.

Separately, the same data were catalogued under a study of T cells in Graves' hyperthyroidism and ophthalmopathy.

The specimen comprised peripheral blood mononuclear cells (PBMCs), sampled at new diagnosis, from a patient treated with antithyroid drugs. These receptors were obtained from a young man with Graves disease. Donor details come from another sample of the same person, matched by shared clones.

This chain uses TRBV4-2 with TRBJ2-3; tentative D call: TRBD2 (5 bases). Germline assignment: CDR1 LGHNA and CDR2 YNFKEQ. The germline V and J ends were trimmed by 1 base and 2 bases, with 10 bases remaining between them. The CDR3 totals 15 residues. CDR3 bases: TGTGCCAGCAGCCAAGCTGGTAGCGCCACAGATACGCAGTATTTT. Translated, it gives CASSQAGSATDTQYF.

This clonotype was recorded a few times. This chain uses TRBV19 with TRBJ2-5; 7 nucleotides line up with TRBD2. With the DNA end fitting TRBJ2-1 better, the J assignment may be wrong. Germline CDR1 is LNHDA and CDR2 is SQIVND (reference sequence). The CDR3 has 17 residues. The DNA for the CDR3 is TGTGCCAGTAGCTCCCCCCAGCGCGGGGGTACTTACAATGAGCAGTTCTTC. Translated, it gives CASSSPQRGGTYNEQFF.

This clonotype was detected ten times or more. The chain links TRBV24-1 to TRBJ2-1, with no clear D. The V and J ends lost 5 bases and 12 bases respectively, with 13 bases between them. The V gene's germline CDR1 is KGHDR and CDR2 SFDVKD. The CDR3 runs 12 residues. The chain's CDR3 is CATSGYGVGQFF. The CDR3, as DNA: TGTGCCACCAGTGGTTACGGAGTCGGGCAGTTCTTC.

This clonotype was detected many times. The rearrangement links TRBV2 to TRBJ2-1; D is ambiguous. V gave up 1 base and J gave up 1 base, with 8 bases separating them. This CDR3 spans 15 amino acids. Germline V gives CDR1 SNHLY, CDR2 FYNNEI. CDR3 amino acids: CASSEGVVSYNEQFF. The CDR3 DNA reads TGTGCCAGCAGTGAAGGGGTGGTTTCCTACAATGAGCAGTTCTTC.

This clonotype came up a few times. The chain joins TRBV24-1 to TRBJ2-7; D remains ambiguous. Germline V gene data show CDR1 as KGHDR and CDR2 as SFDVKD. This CDR3 contains 13 residues. V dropped 4 bases and J dropped 6 bases, with 12 bases sitting between them. The CDR3: CATSDPSMGEQYF. DNA for the CDR3: TGTGCCACCAGTGACCCATCTATGGGCGAGCAGTACTTC.

The chain carries TRBV25-1 and TRBJ2-7; the D is unclear. V dropped 3 bases and J dropped 2 bases, with 14 bases sitting between them. Germline CDR1 is MGHDK and CDR2 is SYGVNS. The length of the CDR3 is 15 residues. The DNA of the CDR3 is TGTGCCAGCAGTGAGTGGTCGGGCCCTGCCTACGAGCAGTACTTC. Residues: CASSEWSGPAYEQYF.

This chain links TRBV29-1 with TRBJ1-1, with 10 positions matching TRBD1. Germline lookup yields CDR1 SQVTM and CDR2 ANQGSEA. The CDR3 has 15 amino acids. The V gene end was trimmed by 1 base and the J gene end by 4 bases; junction bases not matched to a gene: 6. CDR3: CSVEGDRGLGTEAFF. DNA for the CDR3: TGCAGCGTTGAAGGTGACAGGGGGCTGGGCACTGAAGCTTTCTTT.

This clonotype was observed a few times. The CDR3 bases are TGTGCCAGCAGTTTATCGGGACAGCAAAACACCATATATTTT. Translation gives CASSLSGQQNTIYF. The chain uses TRBV28 and TRBJ1-3; the match to TRBD1 covers 7 bases. Germline V lookup: CDR1 MDHEN, CDR2 SYDVKM. The CDR3 contains 14 residues. The trim removed 1 base at V and 6 bases at J, leaving 3 bases unmatched.

CDR3 DNA: TGTGCCAGCTCAACTGCTGGACGAAACTATGGCTACACCTTC. Its translation is CASSTAGRNYGYTF. This sequence joins TRBV18 and TRBJ1-2; the D is unclear. Trimming stripped 5 bases from V and 2 bases from J, with 12 bases between. Per germline, CDR1 KGHSH and CDR2 LQKENI. The CDR3 totals 14 residues.

This clonotype was detected ten times or more. V usage is TRBV12-3 or TRBV12-4 and J usage is TRBJ2-5; the match to TRBD2 covers 8 bases. The trim removed 2 bases at V and 1 base at J, leaving 3 bases unmatched. The CDR3 has 15 residues. The CDR3 DNA is TGTGCCAGCAGTTTAAGACGGGAGGGCCAAGAGACCCAGTACTTC. Residues: CASSLRREGQETQYF.

This clonotype was found many times. This chain joins TRBV12-3 or TRBV12-4 and TRBJ2-1; 8 bases are a match to TRBD2. The CDR3 contains 16 residues. V shed 2 bases and J 4 bases; nucleotides not matched to a gene: 7. In nucleotides, the CDR3 is TGTGCCAGCAGTTTACTTTACGGGAGGGAATACAATGAGCAGTTCTTC. As protein: CASSLLYGREYNEQFF.

This clonotype was counted many times. The chain combines TRBV7-7 with TRBJ2-5, with a weak D call TRBD1 (6 bases). Germline-derived CDR1 and CDR2 are SSHAT and FNYEAQ (reference sequence). The CDR3 sequence is 14 residues long. Deletions cut 5 bases from V and 2 bases from J, with 12 bases between. Here the CDR3 reads CASSPSGQQETQYF. CDR3 DNA sequence: TGTGCCAGCAGCCCTTCTGGACAGCAAGAGACCCAGTACTTC.

This clonotype was counted a few times. The chain has TRBV15 and TRBJ1-4; D perhaps matches TRBD1 (5 bases). This CDR3 is 15 amino acids long. Per the germline V gene, CDR1 is LNHNV and CDR2 is YYDKDF (reference sequence). Trimming took 4 bases from V and 4 from J, leaving 13 bases between them. The CDR3 protein is CATSTPGYGNEKLFF. The CDR3 nucleotides read TGTGCCACCAGCACCCCAGGGTATGGTAATGAAAAACTGTTTTTT.

To note about this clonotype: A far larger clone is only one base removed, so a read error is likely. J is TRBJ2-1 and V is TRBV6-5, with D maybe TRBD1 (6 bases). The CDR3 totals 15 residues. Per the germline V gene, CDR1 is MNHEY and CDR2 is SVGAGI. The V end lost 0 bases, the J end lost 10 bases, and 16 bases lay between the germline ends. CDR3 protein: CASSYSWTETYEQFF. DNA for the CDR3: TGTGCCAGCAGTTACTCCTGGACAGAGACCTACGAGCAGTTCTTC.

This clonotype was seen ten or more times. The chain uses TRBV20-1 and TRBJ2-5; 7 bases agree with TRBD2. With 3 bases clipped from V and 0 bases from J, the junction kept 4 bases outside the gene matches. The CDR3 sequence is 14 residues long. Germline V CDR1 and CDR2: DFQATT, SNEGSKA (reference sequence). The CDR3 DNA reads as TGCAGTGCTAGCCTAGCGGACCACCAAGAGACCCAGTACTTC. This gives the protein CSASLADHQETQYF.

This clonotype appeared many times. The rearrangement links TRBV27 to TRBJ2-1, with TRBD2 matching over 13 bases. The CDR3 totals 18 residues. Per germline, CDR1 MNHEY and CDR2 SMNVEV (reference sequence). J was trimmed by 9 bases and V by 5 bases; bases with no gene match: 16. The CDR3 protein is CASSRRTSGRPDRGEQFF. CDR3 in DNA: TGTGCCAGCAGTCGCCGGACTAGCGGGAGACCCGATCGTGGTGAGCAGTTCTTC.

Only a few counts were recorded for this clonotype. The V gene is TRBV6-1, the J gene TRBJ2-3; no definite D call. Germline V CDR1 and CDR2: MNHNS, SASEGT. V gave up 6 bases and J gave up 6 bases, with 10 bases separating them. The CDR3 is 12 residues long. As DNA, the CDR3 is TGTGCCAGCAGAGACCAAAGGGATACGCAGTATTTT. Its translation: CASRDQRDTQYF.

This clonotype has ten or more counts. This chain links TRBV9 with TRBJ1-2, with D unresolved. V was clipped by 4 bases and J by 6 bases, with 10 bases between them. The CDR3 runs 12 residues. Per the germline V gene, CDR1 is SGDLS and CDR2 is YYNGEE. Here the CDR3 reads CASSPSGDGYTF. In DNA form, the CDR3 reads TGTGCCAGCAGCCCCAGCGGGGATGGCTACACCTTC.

The table lists this clonotype with many counts. V gene TRBV6-1 combines with J gene TRBJ1-1, with D possibly being TRBD1 (5 bases). With 1 base removed from V and 5 bases from J, the gap between germline ends came to 14 bases. CDR3 size: 15 residues. Germline values: CDR1 MNHNS, CDR2 SASEGT. The CDR3 reads CASSEDGRVWTEAFF. The CDR3 DNA sequence: TGTGCCAGCAGTGAAGACGGCAGGGTGTGGACTGAAGCTTTCTTT.

The chain uses TRBV5-1 and TRBJ1-4; TRBD1 might be the D (5 bases). The CDR3 totals 14 residues. Trimming left V 5 bases short and J 7 bases short, with 15 bases between. Germline CDR1 and CDR2: SGHRS and YFSETQ. The CDR3 sequence is CASRPPGASEKLFF. The CDR3 nucleotides are TGCGCCAGCAGACCACCCGGGGCAAGTGAAAAACTGTTTTTT. Looking up the rest from reference TRBV5-1 and TRBJ1-4 gives the full variable domain: KAGVTQTPRYLIKTRGQQVTLSCSPISGHRSVSWYQQTPGQGLQFLFEYFSETQRNKGNFPGRFSGRQFSNSRSEMNVSTLELGDSALYLCASRPPGASEKLFFGSGTQLSVL.

The genes are TRBV12-3 or TRBV12-4 and TRBJ2-1, with 12 bases matching TRBD2. The CDR3 loop spans 16 amino acids. Trimming took 5 bases from V and 9 from J; bases not matched to a gene: 11. DNA for the CDR3: TGTGCCAGCAGTCCTGGGGCTAGCGGGAGGGCCAGTGAGCAGTTCTTC. It specifies CASSPGASGRASEQFF.

This clonotype has more than one count but fewer than ten. V gene TRBV7-2 combines with J gene TRBJ2-3; D assignment may be TRBD1 or TRBD2 (6 bases each). Looked up from germline, CDR1 is SGHTA and CDR2 is FQGNSA. The V gene lost 7 bases and the J gene lost 11 bases, with 13 bases spanning the gap. This CDR3 is built from 11 residues. CDR3 amino acids: CASIAEGGQYF. For the CDR3, the DNA is TGTGCCAGCATCGCGGAGGGGGGGCAGTATTTT.

This clonotype has a count of ten or more. The chain recombines TRBV20-1 with TRBJ2-1; 12 bases are shared with TRBD2. Unmatched junction bases numbered 2, after V lost 2 bases and J lost 3 bases. CDR1 is DFQATT, CDR2 SNEGSKA, per germline (reference sequence). There are 15 residues in the CDR3. In DNA form, the CDR3 reads TGCAGTGCTAGAACGGGACTAGCGGGCTACAATGAGCAGTTCTTC. Encoded protein: CSARTGLAGYNEQFF.

This clonotype was detected many times. The V call is TRBV24-1, the J call TRBJ1-2, with 7 bases identical to TRBD1. Germline CDR1 reads KGHDR; CDR2 reads SFDVKD. CDR3 length equals 14 residues. With V trimmed by 8 bases and J by 2 bases, 7 bases remained unmatched. The CDR3 is CATTKGAENYGYTF. The CDR3 DNA follows: TGTGCCACCACAAAGGGGGCCGAAAACTATGGCTACACCTTC.

This clonotype came up many times. V and J are TRBV10-2 and TRBJ1-1; tentative D call: TRBD1 (5 bases). CDR1 and CDR2 from the germline V gene are WSHSY and SAAADI. This CDR3 comprises 13 residues. Trimming took off 7 bases at V and 13 bases at J, with 22 bases between the two ends. Here the CDR3 reads CASKVDPGASDFF. CDR3 coding DNA: TGCGCCAGCAAGGTAGACCCTGGGGCGTCGGATTTCTTT.

A word on this clonotype: Being one base from a much bigger clone, this may be a read error. The chain has TRBV18 and TRBJ2-5; possibly TRBD1 for D (6 bases). The J call may not be correct, given that the DNA end is closer to TRBJ2-1. The CDR3 has 12 amino acids. Germline lookup yields CDR1 KGHSH and CDR2 LQKENI. The CDR3 is CASSLQGYEQFF. The CDR3 DNA reads TGTGCCAGCTCACTCCAGGGGTATGAGCAGTTCTTC.

The table lists this clonotype with many counts. V gene TRBV20-1 combines with J gene TRBJ2-7; D is perhaps TRBD1 (5 bases). Trimming took 3 bases from V and 3 from J, leaving 9 bases between them. The CDR3 has 12 amino acids. CDR1 is DFQATT and CDR2 is SNEGSKA in the germline V gene (reference sequence). The CDR3 DNA is TGCAGTGCTAGTGCAGGGAACTACGAGCAGTACTTC. Its protein is CSASAGNYEQYF.